A selection of T cell receptor beta chains follows, all from one sample in a study of T-cell memory formation after mild COVID-19. In TCRdb, the 5' RACE reads were re-called with MiXCR into one record per CDR3 protein. The table lists about 190,000 distinct CDR3 sequences, around 20% of them singletons, with 2.4% in the top ten. Sequenced: PBMCs or a T cell subset sorted from them (not recorded which). Receptors originate from an adult woman who had mild COVID-19 (a few samples of this study predate the infection). Cell type and time point are not known. Each CDR3 is given with its conserved first and last residue. D genes are given only for firm matches. Size is omitted from some rows. Given values are once, few, many or a class for expanded clones.

abundance | j_gene | d_gene | v_gene | CDR3aa | CDR3nt
few | TRBJ1-1 | NA | TRBV29-1 | CSVEGWKQAVNTEAFF | TGCAGCGTTGAGGGTTGGAAGCAGGCGGTGAACACTGAAGCTTTCTTT
few | TRBJ2-5 | TRBD2 | TRBV5-8 | CASSLGLAEQETQYF | TGTGCCAGCAGCTTGGGCCTAGCGGAGCAAGAGACCCAGTACTTC
many | TRBJ2-6 | NA | TRBV10-3 | CAIRGDLSGANVLTF | TGTGCCATCAGGGGTGACCTCTCTGGGGCCAACGTCCTGACTTTC
NA | TRBJ1-3 | TRBD1 | TRBV9 | CASSVAGTGAGNTIYF | TGTGCCAGCAGCGTCGCCGGGACAGGGGCTGGAAACACCATATATTTT
NA | TRBJ2-5 | NA | TRBV6-1 | CASSEGQGGETQYF | TGTGCCAGCAGTGAAGGCCAGGGGGGAGAGACCCAGTACTTC
few | TRBJ1-1 | TRBD1 | TRBV29-1 | CSTRTGNTEAFF | TGCAGCACCAGGACAGGAAACACTGAAGCTTTCTTT
NA | TRBJ1-2 | NA | TRBV12-3/TRBV12-4 | CASSQTDLGGYTF | TGTGCCAGCAGCCAGACAGATTTAGGTGGCTACACCTTC
few | TRBJ1-1 | NA | TRBV19 | CASSMKVMNTEAFF | TGTGCCAGTAGTATGAAGGTAATGAACACTGAAGCTTTCTTT
NA | TRBJ1-1 | TRBD1 | TRBV27 | CASSLHRGTEAFF | TGTGCCAGCAGTCTTCACAGGGGAACTGAAGCTTTCTTT
few | TRBJ2-5 | NA | TRBV2 | CASSDVVQEETQYF | TGTGCCAGCAGTGATGTCGTACAGGAAGAGACCCAGTACTTC
few | TRBJ1-5 | TRBD1 | TRBV12-3/TRBV12-4 | CASSAHWDRTGNQPQHF | TGTGCCAGCAGCGCTCATTGGGACAGGACGGGGAATCAGCCCCAGCATTTT
few | TRBJ2-7 | TRBD1 | TRBV5-1 | CASRPSGGISYEQYF | TGCGCCAGCAGACCCTCAGGGGGTATTTCCTACGAGCAGTACTTC
NA | TRBJ2-7 | NA | TRBV20-1 | CSAEDLLEQYF | TGCAGTGCAGAAGACTTACTCGAGCAGTACTTC
NA | TRBJ1-2 | NA | TRBV29-1 | CSVEEGAGGYTF | TGCAGCGTTGAGGAGGGAGCGGGAGGCTACACCTTC
few | TRBJ1-1 | NA | TRBV16 | CASRQQANTEAFF | TGTGCCAGCAGACAACAGGCGAACACTGAAGCTTTCTTT
few | TRBJ1-2 | NA | TRBV5-1 | CASRDGSNYGYTF | TGCGCCAGCAGGGACGGATCTAACTATGGCTACACCTTC
NA | TRBJ2-3 | NA | TRBV4-2 | CASSQVAGLITDTQYF | TGTGCCAGCAGCCAAGTTGCGGGACTCATCACAGATACGCAGTATTTT
few | TRBJ2-3 | NA | TRBV7-2 | CASSLGRAGRTSTDTQYF | TGTGCCAGCAGCTTAGGTCGAGCCGGGCGAACTAGCACAGATACGCAGTATTTT
few | TRBJ2-1 | TRBD2 | TRBV4-2 | CASSHGSGGAREQFF | TGTGCCAGCAGCCATGGTAGCGGGGGGGCTAGGGAGCAGTTCTTC
NA | TRBJ2-3 | NA | TRBV7-3 | CASSQGGHTDTQYF | TGTGCCAGCAGCCAGGGGGGCCACACAGATACGCAGTATTTT
few | TRBJ1-4 | TRBD1 | TRBV2 | CASSGQGAYEKLFF | TGTGCCAGCAGTGGACAGGGGGCGTACGAAAAACTGTTTTTT
NA | TRBJ2-7 | TRBD2 | TRBV18 | CASSERLAGVYEQYF | TGTGCCAGCTCGGAGAGACTAGCGGGAGTCTACGAGCAGTACTTC
NA | TRBJ1-5 | TRBD1 | TRBV6-1 | CASSEGFTGDGQPQHF | TGTGCCAGCAGTGAAGGTTTTACAGGGGATGGTCAGCCCCAGCATTTT
NA | TRBJ2-2 | TRBD2 | TRBV12-3/TRBV12-4 | CASSIGTSGNTGELFF | TGTGCCAGCAGTATCGGGACTAGCGGGAACACCGGGGAGCTGTTTTTT
few | TRBJ2-4 | NA | TRBV29-1 | CSVSGIYGKNIQYF | TGCAGCGTCTCTGGGATTTATGGCAAAAACATTCAGTACTTC
few | TRBJ2-1 | TRBD1 | TRBV29-1 | CSATTGGSYNEQFF | TGCAGCGCCACAACAGGGGGCTCCTACAATGAGCAGTTCTTC
NA | TRBJ1-6 | NA | TRBV20-1 | CSARDVGNSPLHF | TGCAGTGCTAGAGATGTGGGGAATTCACCCCTCCACTTT
many | TRBJ2-7 | NA | TRBV5-1 | CASSFKDTYEQYF | TGCGCCAGCAGCTTCAAAGACACCTACGAGCAGTACTTC
NA | TRBJ2-5 | NA | TRBV6-5 | CASSYSRSQETQYF | TGTGCCAGCAGTTACTCACGCTCGCAAGAGACCCAGTACTTC
few | TRBJ1-2 | TRBD1 | TRBV30 | CAWTPGTGSGLAYTF | TGTGCCTGGACCCCCGGGACAGGGTCAGGGTTGGCCTACACCTTC
NA | TRBJ1-5 | TRBD1 | TRBV6-2/TRBV6-3 | CASSFSDRARNQPQHF | TGTGCCAGCAGTTTCTCCGACAGGGCGAGAAATCAGCCCCAGCATTTT
few | TRBJ2-1 | TRBD1 | TRBV5-1 | CASSQTWTGGAYNEQFF | TGCGCCAGCAGCCAGACCTGGACAGGGGGCGCCTACAATGAGCAGTTCTTC
NA | TRBJ2-1 | NA | TRBV6-2/TRBV6-3 | CASSSDRSSYNEQFF | TGTGCCAGCAGTTCGGACCGGAGCTCCTACAATGAGCAGTTCTTC
few | TRBJ1-1 | NA | TRBV5-1 | CASSSPGNTEAFF | TGCGCCAGCAGCTCCCCAGGGAACACTGAAGCTTTCTTT
few | TRBJ1-3 | NA | TRBV30 | CAWSVQATYSGNTIYF | TGTGCCTGGAGTGTACAGGCCACCTACTCTGGAAACACCATATATTTT
NA | TRBJ2-1 | NA | TRBV5-1 | CASSLVDTYNEQFF | TGCGCCAGCAGCTTGGTGGACACTTACAATGAGCAGTTCTTC
few | TRBJ1-2 | TRBD1 | TRBV6-6 | CASSQGQAYGYTF | TGTGCCAGCAGCCAGGGACAGGCCTATGGCTACACCTTC
NA | TRBJ2-7 | TRBD1 | TRBV10-3 | CAISERGQGDSEQYF | TGTGCCATCAGTGAGAGGGGCCAGGGGGATTCCGAGCAGTACTTC
few | TRBJ2-5 | NA | TRBV5-1 | CASSFTLREETQYF | TGCGCCAGCAGCTTTACTTTGCGGGAAGAGACCCAGTACTTC
few | TRBJ1-5 | NA | TRBV20-1 | CSASPGVNQPQHF | TGCAGTGCTAGTCCAGGGGTCAATCAGCCCCAGCATTTT
NA | TRBJ2-5 | NA | TRBV7-2 | CASSSRIGETQYF | TGTGCCAGCAGCTCTCGGATTGGGGAGACCCAGTACTTC
NA | TRBJ1-2 | NA | TRBV3-1 | CASSQDGISGSGYTF | TGTGCCAGCAGCCAAGATGGAATAAGCGGCAGTGGCTACACCTTC
NA | TRBJ2-5 | NA | TRBV29-1 | CSAYRGFSQETQYF | TGCAGCGCGTATCGAGGGTTCTCCCAAGAGACCCAGTACTTC
NA | TRBJ2-3 | TRBD2 | TRBV5-1 | CASSSSSGLTDTQYF | TGCGCCAGCAGCTCGTCTAGCGGCCTCACAGATACGCAGTATTTT
few | TRBJ2-7 | NA | TRBV5-1 | CASSLAGREFEQYF | TGCGCCAGCAGCTTGGCCGGTAGGGAGTTCGAGCAGTACTTC
NA | TRBJ2-5 | NA | TRBV4-1 | CASSQGDGGRETQYF | TGCGCCAGCAGCCAAGGGGATGGAGGGAGAGAGACCCAGTACTTC